The TCR beta chain under discussion was sequenced for a study of graft-versus-host responses after intestinal transplantation (dated by TCRdb to the early 2020s). For the study in its entirety: The transplants that recipients got were multivisceral, liver-intestinal, or isolated intestinal. Every recipient was given anti-thymocyte globulin induction, followed by about 3 years of maintenance tacrolimus and steroids. Bulk TCR-beta CDR3 sequencing was used to track graft-versus-host and host-versus-graft alloreactive T cell clones in the graft, circulation and bone marrow after intestinal transplantation. Alloreactive clones were identified by sequencing pre-transplant mixed lymphocyte reaction products and comparing these products with unstimulated pre-transplant donor and recipient T cells. The cohort enrolled under 30 intestinal transplant recipients, one of whom was a retransplant, and a few patients without pretransplant specimens were excluded. A peak of at least 4% donor T cells among recipient peripheral blood mononuclear cells was the definition used for donor T cell macrochimerism. Rather than going through the commercial service, samples from a few later patients were sequenced in-house on an Illumina MiSeq and processed with MiXCR.

The library was made by the immunoSEQ multiplex PCR assay. For most patients, genomic DNA was isolated with the Qiagen DNeasy Blood and Tissue Kit and sent frozen to Adaptive Biotechnologies for TCR sequencing. For most patients, genomic DNA was subjected to high-throughput TCR-beta CDR3 sequencing by Adaptive Biotechnologies. The study's own analysis went as follows. Adaptive's ImmunoSEQ software was the source of the TCR sequencing data for roughly 19 patients, while a few other patients were processed with MiXCR and VDJtools. To correct CD4 versus CD8 sorting errors, sequences present in both subsets at a frequency ratio below 5:1 were removed. CDR3 nucleotide sequences shared between donor and recipient were removed because the origin of such sequences could not be assigned. To be classed as alloreactive, a clone needed at least 2-fold expansion over unstimulated cells and a minimum CFSE-low frequency of 0.002% (template counts) or 0.001% (read counts). A clone was considered mappable if detected in the sequenced pre-transplant spleen, lymph node, or MLR CFSE-low populations of the donor or recipient. Cumulative frequency of alloreactive clones was calculated as a percentage of all sequences weighted by copy number. As stored in TCRdb, this immuneACCESS dataset retains in-frame rearrangements with V and J assigned. A fraction of the clones does not appear; measured against another copy, unresolved V genes explain less than half of the discrepancy, and the remainder lacks a known reason. That table supplies the V and J calls and clone size; D and trimming were determined from the DNA. The sample table contains roughly 14,000 clones; only one count was recorded for 25% to 40% of them. The ten largest clonotypes hold 1.5% to 2% of the sample.

Spanning cysteine to phenylalanine, the CDR3 consists of 15 amino acids. Just the 45-base CDR3 DNA is kept, in frame starting at base 1. Taken from the germline V gene, the CDR1 and CDR2 loops are LGHNA and YSLEER. The junction carries 14 bases between V and J, which are trimmed by 0 bases and 6 bases respectively. Taken with the paper, the label for time point translates to: cells obtained before transplantation from donor or recipient. In the mixed lymphocyte reactions, about 200,000 CFSE-labeled pre-transplant responders were plated with about 200,000 irradiated violet-dye-labeled stimulators and cultured for 5 to 7 days. After the mixed lymphocyte reaction, proliferating CD3+CD4+CFSE-low and CD3+CD8+CFSE-low responder cells were FACS-sorted on a BD Influx sorter. The paper's findings and limits, for the study overall: The relatively low number and heterogeneity of intestinal transplant patients limited the conclusions. GvH clones were detected in recipient bone marrow, and some appeared earlier in ileal mucosa or blood, consistent with an intestinal mucosal origin. Patients with donor T cell macrochimerism had high GvH to HvG T cell clonal ratios in their allografts. Early after transplant, peak levels of circulating GvH clones were associated with declines in HvG clones.

As concerns this clone: Within one base of it there is no much larger clone, and no base qualities were kept.

The V and J genes are TRBV4-3 and TRBJ1-2; TRBD1 is possibly the D segment (5 matching bases). The sequencing used alloreactive CD8+ T cells from a mixed lymphocyte reaction culture, collected before intestinal transplant. The sample's cell subset or site label, in plain terms: CFSE-low proliferating T cells sorted from roughly 6-day pre-transplant mixed lymphocyte reaction (GvH or HvG direction). This receptor was taken from a human patient who received an intestinal transplant. CDR3 region: CASSQDNTGGHGYTF. The nucleotides are TGCGCCAGCAGCCAAGATAACACAGGCGGACATGGCTACACCTTC.